This T cell receptor beta chain was recovered during a study of somatic mutations in cytotoxic T cells in rheumatoid arthritis. This clone has a handful of counts. The CDR3 consists of 15 residues. Trimming pared 6 bases from V and 0 bases from J, leaving 15 bases between. Germline V gene lookup returns CDR1 MDHEN and CDR2 SYDVKM. Data came from immunoSEQ multiplex PCR; TCRdb stores just in-frame clones and leaves some out. This sample carries about 13,000 clones, just under 80% of them seen once, and the ten largest clones take around 21%. The clonotype comes from an adult with rheumatoid arthritis. Sequenced material: CD8+ T cells sorted from blood. This chain connects TRBV28 to TRBJ2-7; D possibly corresponds to TRBD1 (5 bases). Here the CDR3 reads CASRLRGYSSYEQYF. The DNA of the CDR3 is TGTGCCAGCAGACTAAGGGGATATAGCTCCTACGAGCAGTACTTC.